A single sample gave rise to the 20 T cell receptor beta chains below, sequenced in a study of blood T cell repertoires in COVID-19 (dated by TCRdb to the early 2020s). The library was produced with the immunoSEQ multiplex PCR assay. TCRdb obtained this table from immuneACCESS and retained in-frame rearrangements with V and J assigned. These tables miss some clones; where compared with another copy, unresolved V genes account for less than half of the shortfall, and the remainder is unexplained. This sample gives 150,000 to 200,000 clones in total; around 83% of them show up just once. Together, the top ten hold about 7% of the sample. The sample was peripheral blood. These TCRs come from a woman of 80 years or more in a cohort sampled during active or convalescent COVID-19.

The CDR3 reads CSVGLTGDSNQPQHF. The CDR3 DNA reads as TGCAGCGTTGGCCTGACAGGGGATAGCAATCAGCCCCAGCATTTT. This chain joins TRBV29-1 and TRBJ1-5, with 8 bases matching TRBD1. Germline CDR1 is SQVTM and CDR2 is ANQGSEA. The J segment lost 0 bases and the V segment lost 4 bases, leaving 5 bases of the junction unmatched. The CDR3 totals 15 residues.

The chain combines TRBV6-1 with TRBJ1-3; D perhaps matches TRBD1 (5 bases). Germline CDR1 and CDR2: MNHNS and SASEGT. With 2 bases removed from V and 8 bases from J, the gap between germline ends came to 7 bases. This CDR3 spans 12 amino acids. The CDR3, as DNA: TGTGCCAGCAGTGAACGGGGGGACACCATATATTTT. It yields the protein CASSERGDTIYF.

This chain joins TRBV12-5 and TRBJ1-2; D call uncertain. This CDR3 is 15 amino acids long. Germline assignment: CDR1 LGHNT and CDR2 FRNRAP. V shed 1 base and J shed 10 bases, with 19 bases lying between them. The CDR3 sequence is CASGLAAGPRMIYTF. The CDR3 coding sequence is TGTGCTAGTGGTTTGGCCGCGGGTCCCCGGATGATCTACACCTTC.

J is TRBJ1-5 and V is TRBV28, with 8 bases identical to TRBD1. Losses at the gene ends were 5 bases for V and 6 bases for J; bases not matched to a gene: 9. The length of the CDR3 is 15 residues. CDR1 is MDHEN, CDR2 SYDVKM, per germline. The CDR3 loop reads CASSQDQGAGQPQHF. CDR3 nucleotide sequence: TGTGCCAGCAGTCAAGATCAGGGGGCTGGTCAGCCCCAGCATTTT. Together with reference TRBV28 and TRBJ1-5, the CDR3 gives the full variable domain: DVKVTQSSRYLVKRTGEKVFLECVQDMDHENMFWYRQDPGLGLRLIYFSYDVKMKEKGDIPEGYSVSREKKERFSLILESASTNQTSMYLCASSQDQGAGQPQHFGDGTRLSIL.

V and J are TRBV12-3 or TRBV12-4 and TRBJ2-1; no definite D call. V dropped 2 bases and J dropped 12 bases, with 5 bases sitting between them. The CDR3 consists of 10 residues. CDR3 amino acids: CASSLIRQFF. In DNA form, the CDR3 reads TGTGCCAGCAGTTTAATCCGGCAGTTCTTC.

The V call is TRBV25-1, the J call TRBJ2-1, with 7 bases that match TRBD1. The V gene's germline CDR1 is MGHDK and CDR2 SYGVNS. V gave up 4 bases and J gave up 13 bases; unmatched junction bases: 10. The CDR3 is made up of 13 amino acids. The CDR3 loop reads CASSAPDREIQFF. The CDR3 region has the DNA TGTGCCAGCAGTGCGCCCGACAGGGAAATACAGTTCTTC.

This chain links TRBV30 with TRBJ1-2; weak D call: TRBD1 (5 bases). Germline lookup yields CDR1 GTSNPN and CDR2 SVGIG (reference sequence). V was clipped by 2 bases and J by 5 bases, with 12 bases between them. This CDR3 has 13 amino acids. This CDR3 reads CAWSTGVRYGYTF. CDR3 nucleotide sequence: TGTGCCTGGAGTACGGGGGTAAGATATGGCTACACCTTC.

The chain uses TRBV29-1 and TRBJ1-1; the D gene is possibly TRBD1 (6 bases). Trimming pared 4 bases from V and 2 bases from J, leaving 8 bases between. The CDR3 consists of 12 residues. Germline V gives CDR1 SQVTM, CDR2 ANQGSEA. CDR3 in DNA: TGCAGCGTTGTAGGGGGTAACACTGAAGCTTTCTTT. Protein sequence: CSVVGGNTEAFF.

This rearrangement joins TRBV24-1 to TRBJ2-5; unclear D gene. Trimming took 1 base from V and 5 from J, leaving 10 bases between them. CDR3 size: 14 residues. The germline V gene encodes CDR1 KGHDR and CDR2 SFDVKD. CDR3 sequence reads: CATSDFGSAETQYF. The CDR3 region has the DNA TGTGCCACCAGTGATTTTGGCAGCGCGGAGACCCAGTACTTC.

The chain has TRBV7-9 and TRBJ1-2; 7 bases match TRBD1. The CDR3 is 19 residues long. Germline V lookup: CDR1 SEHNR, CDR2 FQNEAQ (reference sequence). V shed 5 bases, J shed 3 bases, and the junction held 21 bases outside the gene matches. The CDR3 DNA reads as TGTGCCAGCAGCCACCCAAAGGGGACAGTAGGACTTATCTACTATGGCTACACCTTC. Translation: CASSHPKGTVGLIYYGYTF.

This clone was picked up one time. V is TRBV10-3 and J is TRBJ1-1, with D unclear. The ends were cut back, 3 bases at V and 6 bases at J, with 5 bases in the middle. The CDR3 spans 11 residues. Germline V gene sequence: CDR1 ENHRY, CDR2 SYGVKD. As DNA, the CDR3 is TGTGCCATCAGTGACGTAGCTGAAGCTTTCTTT. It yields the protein CAISDVAEAFF.

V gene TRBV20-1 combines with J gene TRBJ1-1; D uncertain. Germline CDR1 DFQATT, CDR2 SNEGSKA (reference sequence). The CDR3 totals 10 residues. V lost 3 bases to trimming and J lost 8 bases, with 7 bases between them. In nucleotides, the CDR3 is TGCAGTGCTAGGGCAGGCGAAGCTTTCTTT. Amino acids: CSARAGEAFF.

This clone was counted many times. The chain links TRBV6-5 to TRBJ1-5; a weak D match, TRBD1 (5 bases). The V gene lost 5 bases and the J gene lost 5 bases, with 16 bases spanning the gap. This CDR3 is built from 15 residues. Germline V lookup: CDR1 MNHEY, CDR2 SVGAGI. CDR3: CASSRGAGPHQPQHF. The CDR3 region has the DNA TGTGCCAGCAGTAGAGGGGCGGGGCCCCATCAGCCCCAGCATTTT.

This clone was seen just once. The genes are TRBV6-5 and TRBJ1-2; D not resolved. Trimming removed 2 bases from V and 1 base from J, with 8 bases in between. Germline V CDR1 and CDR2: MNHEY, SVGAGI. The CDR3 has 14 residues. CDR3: CASSYGRLNYGYTF. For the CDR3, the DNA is TGTGCCAGCAGTTACGGCAGGCTTAACTATGGCTACACCTTC.

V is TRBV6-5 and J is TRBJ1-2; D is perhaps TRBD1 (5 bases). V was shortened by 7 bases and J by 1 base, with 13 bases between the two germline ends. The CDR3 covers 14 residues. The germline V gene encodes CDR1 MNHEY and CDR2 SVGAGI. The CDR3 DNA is TGTGCCAGCACCCCGGCGGGGCGTAACTATGGCTACACCTTC. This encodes CASTPAGRNYGYTF.

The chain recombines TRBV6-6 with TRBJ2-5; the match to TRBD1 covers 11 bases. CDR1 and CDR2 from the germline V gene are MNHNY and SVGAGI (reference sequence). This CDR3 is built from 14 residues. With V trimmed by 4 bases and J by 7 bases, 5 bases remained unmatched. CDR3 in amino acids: CASSSGQGARTQYF. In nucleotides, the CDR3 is TGTGCCAGCAGTTCCGGACAGGGGGCAAGGACCCAGTACTTC.

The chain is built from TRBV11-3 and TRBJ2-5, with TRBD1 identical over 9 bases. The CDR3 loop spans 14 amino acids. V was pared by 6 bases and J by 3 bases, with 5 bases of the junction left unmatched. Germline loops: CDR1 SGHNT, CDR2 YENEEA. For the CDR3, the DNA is TGTGCCAGCAGGACCGGGACAGGGAAAGAGACCCAGTACTTC. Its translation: CASRTGTGKETQYF.

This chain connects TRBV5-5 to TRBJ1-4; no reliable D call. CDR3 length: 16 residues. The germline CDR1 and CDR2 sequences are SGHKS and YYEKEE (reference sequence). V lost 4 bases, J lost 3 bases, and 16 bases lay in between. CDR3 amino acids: CASSHMGRQANEKLFF. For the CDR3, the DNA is TGTGCCAGCAGCCATATGGGCAGGCAGGCTAATGAAAAACTGTTTTTT.

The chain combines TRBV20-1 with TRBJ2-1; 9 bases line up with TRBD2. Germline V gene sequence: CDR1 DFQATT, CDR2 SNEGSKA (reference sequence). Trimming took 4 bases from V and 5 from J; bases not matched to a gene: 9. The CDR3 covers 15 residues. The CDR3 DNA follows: TGCAGTGCTAATGATAGGCGGGGGGGCCACAATGAGCAGTTCTTC. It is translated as CSANDRRGGHNEQFF.

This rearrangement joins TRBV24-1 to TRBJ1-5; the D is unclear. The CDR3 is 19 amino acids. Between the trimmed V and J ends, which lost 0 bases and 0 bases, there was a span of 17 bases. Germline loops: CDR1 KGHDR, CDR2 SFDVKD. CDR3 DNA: TGTGCCACCAGTGATTTGTCGAACCAAATAATCTATAGCAATCAGCCCCAGCATTTT. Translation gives CATSDLSNQIIYSNQPQHF.